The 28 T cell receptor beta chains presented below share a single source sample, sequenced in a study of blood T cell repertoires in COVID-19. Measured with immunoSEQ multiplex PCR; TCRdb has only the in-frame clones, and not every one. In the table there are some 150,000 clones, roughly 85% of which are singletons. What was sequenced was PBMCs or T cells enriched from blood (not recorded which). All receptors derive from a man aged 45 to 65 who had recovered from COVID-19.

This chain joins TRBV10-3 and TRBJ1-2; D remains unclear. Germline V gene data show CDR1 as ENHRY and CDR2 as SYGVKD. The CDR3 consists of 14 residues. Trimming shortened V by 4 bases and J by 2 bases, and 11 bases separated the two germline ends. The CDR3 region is CAISGRDLNYGYTF. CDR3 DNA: TGTGCCATCAGTGGGAGGGATCTCAACTATGGCTACACCTTC.

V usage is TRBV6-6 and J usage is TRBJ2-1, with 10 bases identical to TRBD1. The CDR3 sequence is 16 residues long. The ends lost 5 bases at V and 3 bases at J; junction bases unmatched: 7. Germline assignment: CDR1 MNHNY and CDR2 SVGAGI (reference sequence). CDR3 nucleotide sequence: TGTGCCAGCAGTAGCAAGACAGGGGGCTACTACAATGAGCAGTTCTTC. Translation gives CASSSKTGGYYNEQFF.

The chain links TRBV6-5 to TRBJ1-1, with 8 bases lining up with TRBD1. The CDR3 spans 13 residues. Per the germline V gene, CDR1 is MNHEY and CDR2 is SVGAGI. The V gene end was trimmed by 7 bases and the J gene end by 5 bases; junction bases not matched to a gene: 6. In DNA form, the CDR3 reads TGTGCCAGCACCTGGACAGGGCGAACTGAAGCTTTCTTT. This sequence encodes CASTWTGRTEAFF.

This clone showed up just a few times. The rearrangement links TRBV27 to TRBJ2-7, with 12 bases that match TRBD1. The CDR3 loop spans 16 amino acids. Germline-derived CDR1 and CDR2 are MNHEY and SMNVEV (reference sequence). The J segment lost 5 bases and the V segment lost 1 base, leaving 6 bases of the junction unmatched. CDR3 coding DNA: TGTGCCAGCAGTTTATGGTCCGGGACAGGGGGCGACGAGCAGTACTTC. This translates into CASSLWSGTGGDEQYF.

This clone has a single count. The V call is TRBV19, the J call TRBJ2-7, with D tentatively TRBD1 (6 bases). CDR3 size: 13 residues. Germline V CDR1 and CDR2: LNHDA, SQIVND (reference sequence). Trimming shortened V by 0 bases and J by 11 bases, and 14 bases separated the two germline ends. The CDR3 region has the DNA TGTGCCAGTAGTATAGATCTATCGGCAGGGGAGTACTTC. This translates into CASSIDLSAGEYF.

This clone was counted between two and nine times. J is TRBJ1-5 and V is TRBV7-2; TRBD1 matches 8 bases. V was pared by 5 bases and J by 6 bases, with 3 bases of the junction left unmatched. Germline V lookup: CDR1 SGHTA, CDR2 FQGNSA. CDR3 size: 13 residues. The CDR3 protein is CASSTQGVQPQHF. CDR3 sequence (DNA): TGTGCCAGCAGCACACAGGGGGTTCAGCCCCAGCATTTT. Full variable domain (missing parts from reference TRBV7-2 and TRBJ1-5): GAGVSQSPSNKVTEKGKDVELRCDPISGHTALYWYRQSLGQGLEFLIYFQGNSAPDKSGLPSDRFSAERTGGSVSTLTIQRTQQEDSAVYLCASSTQGVQPQHFGDGTRLSIL.

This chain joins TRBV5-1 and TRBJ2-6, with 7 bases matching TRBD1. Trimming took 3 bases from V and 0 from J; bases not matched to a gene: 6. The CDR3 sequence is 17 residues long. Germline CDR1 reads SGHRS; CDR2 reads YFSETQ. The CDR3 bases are TGCGCCAGCAGCTGGGGACAGCTTTCCTCTGGGGCCAACGTCCTGACTTTC. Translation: CASSWGQLSSGANVLTF.

In nucleotides, the CDR3 is TGTGCCACCAGTGATCCGTTGCGGGGGTCCTACGAGCAGTACTTC. This encodes CATSDPLRGSYEQYF. V and J are TRBV24-1 and TRBJ2-7; 7 bases agree with TRBD2. The CDR3 has 15 residues. V shed 3 bases and J 1 base; nucleotides not matched to a gene: 5. Germline V gene data show CDR1 as KGHDR and CDR2 as SFDVKD.

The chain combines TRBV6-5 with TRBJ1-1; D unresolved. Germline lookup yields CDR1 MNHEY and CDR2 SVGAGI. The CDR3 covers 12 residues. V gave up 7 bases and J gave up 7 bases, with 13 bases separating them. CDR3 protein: CASTTRRNEAFF. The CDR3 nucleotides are TGTGCCAGCACCACGAGGAGAAATGAAGCTTTCTTT.

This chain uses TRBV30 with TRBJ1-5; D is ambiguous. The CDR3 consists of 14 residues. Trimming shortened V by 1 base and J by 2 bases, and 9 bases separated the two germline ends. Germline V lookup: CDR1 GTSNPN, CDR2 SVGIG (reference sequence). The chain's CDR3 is CAWSALAGNQPQHF. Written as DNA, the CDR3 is TGTGCCTGGAGTGCGTTGGCCGGCAATCAGCCCCAGCATTTT.

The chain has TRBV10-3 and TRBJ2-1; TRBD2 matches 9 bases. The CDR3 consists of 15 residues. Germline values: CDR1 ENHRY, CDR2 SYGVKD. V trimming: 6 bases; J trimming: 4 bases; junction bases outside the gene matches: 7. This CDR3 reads CAIRGVAGEYNEQFF. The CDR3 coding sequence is TGTGCCATCAGGGGGGTAGCGGGAGAGTACAATGAGCAGTTCTTC.

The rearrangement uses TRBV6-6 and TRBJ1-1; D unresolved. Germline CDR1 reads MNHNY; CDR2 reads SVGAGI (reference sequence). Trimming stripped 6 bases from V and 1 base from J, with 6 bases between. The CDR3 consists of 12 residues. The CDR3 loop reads CASRTTNTEAFF. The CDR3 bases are TGTGCCAGCAGGACAACGAACACTGAAGCTTTCTTT.

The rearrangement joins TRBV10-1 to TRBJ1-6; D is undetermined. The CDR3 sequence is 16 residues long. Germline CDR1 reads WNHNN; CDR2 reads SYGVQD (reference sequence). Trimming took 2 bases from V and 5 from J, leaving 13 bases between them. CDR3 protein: CASSEGRKVDNSPLHF. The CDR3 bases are TGCGCCAGCAGTGAGGGGAGGAAGGTTGATAATTCACCCCTCCACTTT.

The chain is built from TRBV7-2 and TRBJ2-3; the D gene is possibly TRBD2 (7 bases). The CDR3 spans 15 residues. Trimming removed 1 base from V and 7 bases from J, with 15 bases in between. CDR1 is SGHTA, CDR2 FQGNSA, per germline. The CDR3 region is CASSLEVGGANTQYF. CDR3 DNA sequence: TGTGCCAGCAGCTTAGAAGTGGGGGGGGCCAATACGCAGTATTTT.

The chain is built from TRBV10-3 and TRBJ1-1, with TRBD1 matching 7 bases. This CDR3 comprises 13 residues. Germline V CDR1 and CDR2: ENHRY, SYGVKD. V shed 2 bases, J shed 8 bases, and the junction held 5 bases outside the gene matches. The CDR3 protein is CAISEDRVSEAFF. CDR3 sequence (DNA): TGTGCCATCAGTGAGGACAGGGTGTCAGAAGCTTTCTTT.

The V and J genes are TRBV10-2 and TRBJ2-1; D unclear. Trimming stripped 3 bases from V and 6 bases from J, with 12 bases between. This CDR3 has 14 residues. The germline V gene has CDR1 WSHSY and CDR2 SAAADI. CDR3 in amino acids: CASSDWLSGNEQFF. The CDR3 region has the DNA TGCGCCAGCAGTGATTGGCTATCGGGCAATGAGCAGTTCTTC.

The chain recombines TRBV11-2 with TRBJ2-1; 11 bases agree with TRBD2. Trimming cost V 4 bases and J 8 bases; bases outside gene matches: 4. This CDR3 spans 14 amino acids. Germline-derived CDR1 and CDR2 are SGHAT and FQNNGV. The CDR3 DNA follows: TGTGCCAGCAGCTCTACTAGCGGGAGCCATGAGCAGTTCTTC. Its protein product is CASSSTSGSHEQFF.

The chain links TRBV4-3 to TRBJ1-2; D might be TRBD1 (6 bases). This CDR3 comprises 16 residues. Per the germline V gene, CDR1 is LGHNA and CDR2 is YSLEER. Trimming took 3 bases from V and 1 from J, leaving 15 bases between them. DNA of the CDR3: TGCGCCAGCAGCCAGGCCCAGGGGAGCGTTAACTATGGCTACACCTTC. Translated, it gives CASSQAQGSVNYGYTF.

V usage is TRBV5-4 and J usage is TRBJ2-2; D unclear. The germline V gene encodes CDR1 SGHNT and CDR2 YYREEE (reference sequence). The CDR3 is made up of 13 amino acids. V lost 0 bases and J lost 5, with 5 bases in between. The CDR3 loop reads CASSLAGTGELFF. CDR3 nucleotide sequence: TGTGCCAGCAGCTTGGCGGGTACCGGGGAGCTGTTTTTT.

The CDR3 loop reads CASSLALGDRKNQPQHF. The CDR3 nucleotides are TGTGCCAGCAGCTTAGCGCTGGGGGACAGAAAAAATCAGCCCCAGCATTTT. The gene calls are TRBV7-9 and TRBJ1-5; 7 bases are shared with TRBD1. V trimming: 0 bases; J trimming: 4 bases; junction bases outside the gene matches: 9. CDR3 length: 17 amino acids. The germline V gene has CDR1 SEHNR and CDR2 FQNEAQ (reference sequence).

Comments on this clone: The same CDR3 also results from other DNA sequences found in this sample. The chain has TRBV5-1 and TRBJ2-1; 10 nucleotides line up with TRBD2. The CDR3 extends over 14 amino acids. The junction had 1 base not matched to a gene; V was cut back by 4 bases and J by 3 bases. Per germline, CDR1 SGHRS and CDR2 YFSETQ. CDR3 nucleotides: TGCGCCAGCAGCGCTAGCGGGGGCTACAATGAGCAGTTCTTC. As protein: CASSASGGYNEQFF.

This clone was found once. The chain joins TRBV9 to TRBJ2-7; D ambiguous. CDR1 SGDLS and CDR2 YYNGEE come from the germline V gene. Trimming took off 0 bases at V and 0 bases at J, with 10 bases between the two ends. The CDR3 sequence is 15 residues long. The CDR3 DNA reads TGTGCCAGCAGCGTAGGGTCCGGTAGCTCCTACGAGCAGTACTTC. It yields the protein CASSVGSGSSYEQYF.

Written as DNA, the CDR3 is TGTGCCACCAGTCCTGATCCGAGGACTAACTATGGCTACACCTTC. It codes for CATSPDPRTNYGYTF. The chain carries TRBV24-1 and TRBJ1-2; D uncertain. The CDR3 is 15 amino acids. Trimming pared 6 bases from V and 0 bases from J, leaving 13 bases between. CDR1 and CDR2 (germline): KGHDR, SFDVKD.

For the CDR3, the DNA is TGTGCCAGCAGTGAGGGGCGGGGATATAATTCACCCCTCCACTTT. It specifies CASSEGRGYNSPLHF. The V call is TRBV6-4, the J call TRBJ1-6, with a weak D call TRBD1 (5 bases). CDR1 and CDR2 (germline): MRHNA, SNTAGT. V lost 3 bases, J lost 4 bases, and 10 bases lay in between. The CDR3 is 15 amino acids.

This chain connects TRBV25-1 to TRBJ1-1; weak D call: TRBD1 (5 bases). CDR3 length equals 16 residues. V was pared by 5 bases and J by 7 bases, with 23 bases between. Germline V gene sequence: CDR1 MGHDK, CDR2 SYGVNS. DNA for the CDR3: TGTGCCAGCAGTACACAAGTGAGCGGGTACCAGGGTGAAGCTTTCTTT. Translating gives CASSTQVSGYQGEAFF.

The CDR3: CASSEGGASHEQYF. CDR3 nucleotides: TGTGCCAGCAGTGAAGGGGGCGCTTCCCACGAGCAGTACTTC. The V call is TRBV6-1, the J call TRBJ2-7; D is perhaps TRBD1 (5 bases). The CDR3 contains 14 residues. The germline CDR1 and CDR2 sequences are MNHNS and SASEGT. Between the trimmed V and J ends, which lost 1 base and 5 bases, there was a span of 12 bases.

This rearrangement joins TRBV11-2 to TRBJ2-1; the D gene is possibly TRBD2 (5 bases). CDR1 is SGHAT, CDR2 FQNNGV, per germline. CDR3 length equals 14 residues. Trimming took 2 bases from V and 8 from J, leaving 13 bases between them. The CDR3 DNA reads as TGTGCCAGCAGCTTACTTCGGGGTTTTGATGAGCAGTTCTTC. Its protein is CASSLLRGFDEQFF. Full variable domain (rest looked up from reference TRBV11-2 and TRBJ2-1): EAGVAQSPRYKIIEKRQSVAFWCNPISGHATLYWYQQILGQGPKLLIQFQNNGVVDDSQLPKDRFSAERLKGVDSTLKIQPAKLEDSAVYLCASSLLRGFDEQFFGPGTRLTVL.

The CDR3 DNA follows: TGTGCCAGCAGTCGGGACAGTTATTCACCCCTCCACTTT. Amino acids: CASSRDSYSPLHF. The chain recombines TRBV7-9 with TRBJ1-6, with 7 bases fitting TRBD1. The germline V gene encodes CDR1 SEHNR and CDR2 FQNEAQ (reference sequence). The CDR3 contains 13 residues. J gave up 8 bases and V 6 bases, and 4 bases lay outside the gene matches.